The 27 T cell receptor beta chains below all came from one sample that was sequenced in a study of T cell responses to AZD1222 COVID-19 vaccine. The repertoire was sequenced with immunoSEQ multiplex PCR; TCRdb's copy has only in-frame clones and lacks some. The profile shows fewer than 200,000 clones, approximately 92% of them singletons. The material sequenced was peripheral blood, taken 28 days after the second dose of the MenACWY control vaccine. All receptors come from an adult who received the MenACWY meningococcal vaccine as a control.

The chain has TRBV5-6 and TRBJ2-3; 13 bases are a match to TRBD2. The germline V gene has CDR1 SGHDT and CDR2 YYEEEE. Trimming removed 3 bases from V and 6 bases from J; junction bases left unmatched: 7. CDR3 length: 16 residues. CDR3 sequence reads: CASSSPLAGGLDTQYF. As DNA, the CDR3 is TGTGCCAGCAGCTCCCCACTAGCGGGAGGGCTTGATACGCAGTATTTT.

The sample holds a few counts of this clone. The rearrangement joins TRBV5-6 to TRBJ1-1; TRBD1 matches 10 bases. Germline CDR1 reads SGHDT; CDR2 reads YYEEEE. Trimming at V came to 3 bases and at J to 1 base, leaving 0 bases not matched to a gene. The CDR3 runs 14 residues. The DNA for the CDR3 is TGTGCCAGCAGCTGGACAGGGGGGAACACTGAAGCTTTCTTT. Its protein product is CASSWTGGNTEAFF.

The J gene is TRBJ1-5, the V gene TRBV30; D is uncertain. This CDR3 has 14 amino acids. The germline V gene has CDR1 GTSNPN and CDR2 SVGIG (reference sequence). V lost 1 base and J 1 base, leaving 8 bases between the germline ends. In DNA, the CDR3 is TGTGCCTGGAGTGGAATTGACAGCAATCAGCCCCAGCATTTT. Protein product: CAWSGIDSNQPQHF.

Remarks on this clone: A read error may account for a junction end that differs from germline. The chain joins TRBV7-7 to TRBJ2-3; 10 nucleotides match TRBD1. The CDR3 is 16 amino acids. Germline CDR1 reads SSHAT; CDR2 reads FNYEAQ (reference sequence). The chain's CDR3 is CASSSTGTGAGDTQYF. The CDR3 coding sequence is TGTGCTAGCAGCTCGACCGGGACAGGGGCGGGAGATACGCAGTATTTT.

The J gene is TRBJ2-5, the V gene TRBV27; D is ambiguous. Trimming cost V 6 bases and J 0 bases, with 8 bases left between them. CDR1 MNHEY and CDR2 SMNVEV come from the germline V gene (reference sequence). The CDR3 covers 13 residues. CDR3 sequence: CASRPSYQETQYF. In nucleotides, the CDR3 is TGTGCCAGCAGACCCTCGTACCAAGAGACCCAGTACTTC.

The J gene is TRBJ2-5, the V gene TRBV7-9; possibly TRBD1 for D (6 bases). The CDR3 contains 15 residues. V dropped 6 bases and J dropped 5 bases, with 19 bases sitting between them. Germline V gene sequence: CDR1 SEHNR, CDR2 FQNEAQ (reference sequence). The CDR3 reads CASSQGGNSWETQYF. CDR3 sequence (DNA): TGTGCCAGCAGTCAAGGGGGAAATAGCTGGGAGACCCAGTACTTC.

This chain joins TRBV19 and TRBJ1-3; D unresolved. The ends were cut back, 8 bases at V and 4 bases at J, with 12 bases in the middle. This CDR3 is built from 13 residues. Germline V gene lookup returns CDR1 LNHDA and CDR2 SQIVND (reference sequence). The CDR3 sequence is CASSSPPGNTIYF. In DNA form, the CDR3 reads TGTGCCAGTTCCTCCCCCCCCGGAAACACCATATATTTT.

About this clone: Other DNA sequences from this sample encode an identical CDR3 as well. The chain employs TRBV19 and TRBJ2-2; D is unclear. The length of the CDR3 is 13 residues. V lost 1 base, J lost 5 bases, and 5 bases lay in between. Germline CDR1 LNHDA, CDR2 SQIVND (reference sequence). CDR3 region: CASSIGGTGELFF. CDR3 coding DNA: TGTGCCAGTAGTATAGGGGGTACCGGGGAGCTGTTTTTT.

The chain joins TRBV28 to TRBJ2-5; weak D call: TRBD2 (6 bases). The V end lost 7 bases, the J end lost 2 bases, and 26 bases lay between the germline ends. This CDR3 contains 18 residues. CDR1 is MDHEN and CDR2 is SYDVKM in the germline V gene. The CDR3 loop is CASTTRRVSVDLQETQYF. In DNA form, the CDR3 reads TGTGCCAGCACCACCAGGAGGGTTAGTGTAGACTTACAAGAGACCCAGTACTTC.

The count of this clone is one. The chain couples TRBV29-1 to TRBJ1-5; D gene unclear. This CDR3 is 13 amino acids long. Germline V gives CDR1 SQVTM, CDR2 ANQGSEA. Trimming left V 4 bases short and J 5 bases short, with 12 bases between. This chain's CDR3 is CSVGAGNDQPQHF. CDR3 coding DNA: TGCAGCGTTGGAGCTGGGAACGATCAGCCCCAGCATTTT.

The chain carries TRBV7-9 and TRBJ1-2; 9 bases map to TRBD1. CDR1 and CDR2 from the germline V gene are SEHNR and FQNEAQ (reference sequence). The CDR3 is 15 amino acids. V trimming: 4 bases; J trimming: 4 bases; junction bases outside the gene matches: 7. The CDR3 loop is CASSSAGTGPYGYTF. CDR3 coding DNA: TGTGCCAGCAGCTCAGCTGGGACAGGGCCCTATGGCTACACCTTC.

This chain uses TRBV5-4 with TRBJ2-1; 7 bases map to TRBD1. This CDR3 has 14 residues. The V gene's germline CDR1 is SGHNT and CDR2 YYREEE (reference sequence). With V trimmed by 5 bases and J by 2 bases, 4 bases remained unmatched. The CDR3 loop is CASSPQGPYNEQFF. The CDR3 DNA reads TGTGCCAGCAGTCCACAGGGGCCCTACAATGAGCAGTTCTTC.

This chain joins TRBV11-2 and TRBJ1-4; D gene ambiguous. Trimming left V 5 bases short and J 0 bases short, with 10 bases between. This CDR3 comprises 15 residues. Germline V gene lookup returns CDR1 SGHAT and CDR2 FQNNGV. The CDR3 here is CASSGNSATNEKLFF. The CDR3 coding sequence is TGTGCCAGCAGCGGAAACAGTGCAACTAATGAAAAACTGTTTTTT.

The chain combines TRBV10-3 with TRBJ1-1; tentatively, D is TRBD1 (5 bases). The CDR3 consists of 12 residues. Per germline, CDR1 ENHRY and CDR2 SYGVKD. V was pared by 5 bases and J by 10 bases, with 14 bases between. CDR3 amino acids: CAISPGTDRAFF. Written as DNA, the CDR3 is TGTGCCATCAGTCCCGGGACCGACAGAGCTTTCTTT.

This chain uses TRBV7-2 with TRBJ1-4; D call uncertain. The length of the CDR3 is 12 residues. CDR1 and CDR2 from the germline V gene are SGHTA and FQGNSA. V lost 1 base, J lost 6 bases, and 3 bases lay in between. CDR3 region: CASSLGYEKLFF. The CDR3 nucleotides are TGTGCCAGCAGCTTAGGGTATGAAAAACTGTTTTTT.

The V call is TRBV7-2, the J call TRBJ1-3, with D tentatively TRBD1 (6 bases). The CDR3 runs 14 residues. CDR1 and CDR2 from the germline V gene are SGHTA and FQGNSA. Trimming pared 4 bases from V and 4 bases from J, leaving 11 bases between. The CDR3 nucleotides read TGTGCCAGCAGCTCAACAGGGATGGGAAACACCATATATTTT. Translated, it gives CASSSTGMGNTIYF.

The V call is TRBV7-2, the J call TRBJ1-1; 8 bases line up with TRBD1. V dropped 0 bases and J dropped 10; count of bases not matched to a gene: 16. Germline values: CDR1 SGHTA, CDR2 FQGNSA. CDR3 size: 17 residues. This CDR3 reads CASSLAPNSGGSGGAFF. The CDR3 DNA reads TGTGCCAGCAGCTTAGCGCCCAACTCAGGGGGCAGCGGGGGAGCTTTCTTT.

The CDR3 spells CASSRGIRETQYF. CDR3 sequence (DNA): TGTGCCAGCAGCCGGGGAATCCGGGAGACCCAGTACTTC. The chain uses TRBV5-5 and TRBJ2-5; maybe TRBD2 (5 bases). The ends were cut back, 4 bases at V and 5 bases at J, with 12 bases in the middle. Per germline, CDR1 SGHKS and CDR2 YYEKEE (reference sequence). This CDR3 contains 13 residues.

DNA of the CDR3: TGTGCCTGGAGTGATTATAGTACTGGAAACACCATATATTTT. Translating gives CAWSDYSTGNTIYF. This chain joins TRBV30 and TRBJ1-3; D gene uncertain. The V end was cut by 1 base, the J end by 2 bases, with 9 bases between. Per germline, CDR1 GTSNPN and CDR2 SVGIG (reference sequence). The CDR3 loop spans 14 amino acids. The full variable domain, with the rest looked up from reference TRBV30 and TRBJ1-3, is SQTIHQWPATLVQPVGSPLSLECTVEGTSNPNLYWYRQAAGRGLQLLFYSVGIGQISSEVPQNLSASRPQDRQFILSSKKLLLSDSGFYLCAWSDYSTGNTIYFGEGSWLTVV.

The chain carries TRBV27 and TRBJ2-7, with 9 positions matching TRBD2. CDR1 is MNHEY and CDR2 is SMNVEV in the germline V gene (reference sequence). V shed 4 bases and J 6 bases; nucleotides not matched to a gene: 10. The CDR3 is 15 amino acids. The CDR3 coding sequence is TGTGCCAGCAGTTCCTATAGCGGGAGTTTAAGCGAGCAGTACTTC. Amino acids: CASSSYSGSLSEQYF.

The chain joins TRBV6-2 or TRBV6-3 to TRBJ1-6, with D perhaps TRBD1 (5 bases). The CDR3 loop spans 16 amino acids. Germline lookup yields CDR1 MNHEY and CDR2 SVGEGT. V shed 0 bases and J shed 11 bases, with 17 bases lying between them. The CDR3 here is CASSYSTRARPAPLHF. The CDR3 nucleotides read TGTGCCAGCAGTTACTCGACCAGGGCCCGGCCGGCACCCCTCCACTTT.

V gene TRBV5-1 combines with J gene TRBJ2-1; 8 bases align to TRBD1. With 0 bases clipped from V and 1 base from J, the junction kept 6 bases outside the gene matches. The V gene's germline CDR1 is SGHRS and CDR2 YFSETQ. The CDR3 length is 17 residues. CDR3 in DNA: TGCGCCAGCAGCTTGGCCGCGACAGGGGCTTCCTACAATGAGCAGTTCTTC. Residues: CASSLAATGASYNEQFF. The variable domain in full, with the rest retrieved from reference TRBV5-1 and TRBJ2-1, is KAGVTQTPRYLIKTRGQQVTLSCSPISGHRSVSWYQQTPGQGLQFLFEYFSETQRNKGNFPGRFSGRQFSNSRSEMNVSTLELGDSALYLCASSLAATGASYNEQFFGPGTRLTVL.

V gene TRBV7-9 combines with J gene TRBJ2-7; D possibly matches TRBD1 or TRBD2 (5 bases each). V lost 5 bases and J lost 2, with 10 bases in between. The CDR3 runs 13 residues. Germline CDR1 SEHNR, CDR2 FQNEAQ (reference sequence). The CDR3 DNA reads TGTGCCAGCAGCCCGGGGCCGCCCTACGAGCAGTACTTC. Its protein is CASSPGPPYEQYF. Looking up the rest from reference TRBV7-9 and TRBJ2-7 gives the full variable domain: DTGVSQNPRHKITKRGQNVTFRCDPISEHNRLYWYRQTLGQGPEFLTYFQNEAQLEKSRLLSDRFSAERPKGSFSTLEIQRTEQGDSAMYLCASSPGPPYEQYFGPGTRLTVT.

This chain connects TRBV19 to TRBJ1-5, with D unclear. This CDR3 spans 15 amino acids. V gave up 5 bases and J gave up 2 bases, with 13 bases separating them. Germline lookup yields CDR1 LNHDA and CDR2 SQIVND (reference sequence). CDR3 bases: TGTGCCAGTAGTTATAACTCCGAGCGCAATCAGCCCCAGCATTTT. It codes for CASSYNSERNQPQHF.

This clone was found once. This chain joins TRBV19 and TRBJ1-4, with 8 bases fitting TRBD1. The CDR3 runs 15 residues. J lost 6 bases, V lost 10 bases, and 13 bases had no gene match. CDR1 is LNHDA, CDR2 SQIVND, per germline (reference sequence). CDR3 protein: CATRVLQGAHEKLFF. The CDR3 DNA is TGTGCCACCCGGGTACTTCAGGGGGCTCATGAAAAACTGTTTTTT.

This clone was found once. The V gene is TRBV27, the J gene TRBJ2-1; tentative D call: TRBD2 (5 bases). Germline V lookup: CDR1 MNHEY, CDR2 SMNVEV (reference sequence). This CDR3 comprises 15 residues. The V end lost 4 bases, the J end lost 6 bases, and 16 bases lay between the germline ends. The CDR3 region has the DNA TGTGCCAGCAGTTCGCTAGCTTCCTTTTCCAATGAGCAGTTCTTC. This gives the protein CASSSLASFSNEQFF.

This clone has only a few counts. The genes are TRBV3-1 (or the pseudogene TRBV3-2) and TRBJ2-6; D might be TRBD1 or TRBD2, each matching 5 bases. V was trimmed by 1 base and J by 2 bases, leaving 9 bases between them. Germline V lookup: CDR1 LGHDT, CDR2 YNNKEL (reference sequence). The CDR3 length is 16 residues. The CDR3 loop reads CASSQAGGTGANVLTF. CDR3 nucleotide sequence: TGTGCCAGCAGCCAAGCTGGGGGAACTGGGGCCAACGTCCTGACTTTC.